This T cell receptor (beta chain) appears in the sequencing data of a study of blood T cell repertoires in COVID-19. The wider study: Donors in the United States, Italy and Spain gave samples during acute or convalescent COVID-19. Sample material is recorded as cDNA or gDNA derived from T cells, B-cell-depleted T cells, or PBMCs.

Original processing methods: Amplification with reference gene primers provided the estimates of nucleated cell counts. The table came from immunoSEQ multiplex PCR; TCRdb's copy has only in-frame clones and leaves some out. D and trimming come from the DNA, and the V and J calls and clone size come from that table. The table has under 300,000 clones, around nine tenths seen once. Deletions cut 0 bases from V and 2 bases from J, with 16 bases between. The CDR3 runs to 18 residues. Germline lookup yields CDR1 LGHDT and CDR2 YNNKEL (reference sequence). This rearrangement joins TRBV3-1 (or the pseudogene TRBV3-2) to TRBJ1-4; D uncertain. Sequencing was done on a sample of PBMCs or T cells enriched from blood (not recorded which). This TCR was recovered from a woman aged 18-29 years who had recovered from COVID-19. The CDR3 loop reads CASSQEYRGIGTNEKLFF. The CDR3 coding sequence is TGTGCCAGCAGCCAAGAGTATCGGGGAATCGGGACTAATGAAAAACTGTTTTTT.